This T cell receptor beta chain was profiled in a study of technical replicates of blood from several donors (dated by TCRdb to about 2017). At the junction V is shortened by 3 bases and J by 6 bases, with 19 bases in between. The CDR3, cysteine through phenylalanine, is 16 amino acids long. The retained sequence is limited to the CDR3, 48 bases, with the frame set at the first base. Based on the germline V gene, the CDR1 and CDR2 sequences are SGDLS and YYNGEE. This clone has just one count. Its antigen remains undetermined. Nothing much larger sits one base from this clone, and base qualities are not available. Library generation was performed with the immunoSEQ multiplex PCR assay. TCRdb obtained this table from immuneACCESS and retained in-frame rearrangements with V and J assigned. These tables miss some clones; where compared with another copy, unresolved V genes account for less than half of the shortfall, and the remainder is unexplained. The sample contains about 59,000 clones, 95% to 98% of them found a single time. The ten largest clones capture about 0.19% of the sample.

Rearrangement joined TRBV9 to TRBJ1-3; the best D guess is TRBD1, with 5 bases matching. Sequenced input: T cells isolated from PBMCs. The sequence came from a human donor in good health. The CDR3 region has the sequence CASSGTDITWENTIYF. The DNA sequence is TGTGCCAGCAGCGGTACGGACATTACCTGGGAAAACACCATATATTTT.